Sequencing of this T cell receptor (beta chain) was carried out in a study of long-term antiretroviral therapy in people with HIV. Whole-study findings and limits: Pre-ART-expanded clones dominated the repertoire at all time points.

Cryopreserved PBMC samples of about 0.85-11 million cells were used for DNA extraction. As for this clone: The antigen is not known.

This CDR3 has 12 residues. CDR1 and CDR2 from the germline V gene are MNHNS and SASEGT. Trimming left V 11 bases short and J 3 bases short, with 14 bases between. The immunoSEQ assay was v3.0, run at survey level. Sequencing aimed at roughly 40,000-50,000 T-cell genomes per sample. Data came from immunoSEQ multiplex PCR; TCRdb stores just in-frame clones and leaves some out. The sample consists of under 30,000 clones, 90% to 95% of them appearing once. J is TRBJ2-7 and V is TRBV6-1, with TRBD2 as a possible D gene (6 bases). The TCR originated in a woman aged 45-65 years with HIV. Sequencing used unsorted PBMCs, obtained roughly 5.1 years after starting antiretroviral therapy. CDR3 in DNA: TGTGCCTTGGACGGGACTCACTACGAGCAGTACTTC. Translating gives CALDGTHYEQYF.